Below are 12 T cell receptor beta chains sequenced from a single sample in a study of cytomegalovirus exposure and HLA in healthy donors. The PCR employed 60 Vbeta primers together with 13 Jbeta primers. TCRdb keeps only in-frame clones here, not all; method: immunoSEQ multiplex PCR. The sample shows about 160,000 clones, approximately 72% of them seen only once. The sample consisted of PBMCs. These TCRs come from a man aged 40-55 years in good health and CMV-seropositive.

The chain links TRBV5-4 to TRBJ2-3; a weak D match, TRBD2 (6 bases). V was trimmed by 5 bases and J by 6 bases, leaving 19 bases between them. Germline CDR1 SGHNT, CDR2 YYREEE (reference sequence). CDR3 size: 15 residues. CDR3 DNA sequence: TGTGCCAGCAGACGTGGAGGGGCAGGGATGGATACGCAGTATTTT. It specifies CASRRGGAGMDTQYF.

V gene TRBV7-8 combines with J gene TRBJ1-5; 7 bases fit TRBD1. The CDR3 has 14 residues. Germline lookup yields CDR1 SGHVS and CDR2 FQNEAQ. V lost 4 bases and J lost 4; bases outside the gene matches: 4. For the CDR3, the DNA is TGTGCCAGCAGCTCGCAGGGGGAAAATCAGCCCCAGCATTTT. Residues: CASSSQGENQPQHF.

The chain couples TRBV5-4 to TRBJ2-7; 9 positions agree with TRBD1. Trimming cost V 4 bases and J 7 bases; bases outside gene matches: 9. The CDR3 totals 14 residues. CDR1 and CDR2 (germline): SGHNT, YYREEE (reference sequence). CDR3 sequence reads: CASSPGQGRWEQYF. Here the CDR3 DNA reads TGTGCCAGCAGCCCAGGACAGGGGAGGTGGGAGCAGTACTTC.

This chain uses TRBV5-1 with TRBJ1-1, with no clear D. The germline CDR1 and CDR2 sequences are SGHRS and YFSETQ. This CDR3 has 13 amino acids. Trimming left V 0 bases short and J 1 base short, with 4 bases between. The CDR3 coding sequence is TGCGCCAGCAGCTTGGGGAGGAACACTGAAGCTTTCTTT. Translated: CASSLGRNTEAFF.

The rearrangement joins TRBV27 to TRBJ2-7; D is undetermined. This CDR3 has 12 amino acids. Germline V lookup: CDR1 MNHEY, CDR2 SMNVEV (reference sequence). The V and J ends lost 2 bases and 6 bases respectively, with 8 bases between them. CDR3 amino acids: CASSLERGEQYF. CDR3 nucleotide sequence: TGTGCCAGCAGTTTAGAACGAGGCGAGCAGTACTTC.

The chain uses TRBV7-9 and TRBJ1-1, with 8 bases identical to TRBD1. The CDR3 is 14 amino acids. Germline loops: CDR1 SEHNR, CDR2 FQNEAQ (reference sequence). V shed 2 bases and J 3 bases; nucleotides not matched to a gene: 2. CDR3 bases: TGTGCCAGCAGCTTACAGGGGGCCGACACTGAAGCTTTCTTT. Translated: CASSLQGADTEAFF. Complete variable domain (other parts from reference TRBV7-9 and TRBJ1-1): DTGVSQNPRHKITKRGQNVTFRCDPISEHNRLYWYRQTLGQGPEFLTYFQNEAQLEKSRLLSDRFSAERPKGSFSTLEIQRTEQGDSAMYLCASSLQGADTEAFFGQGTRLTVV.

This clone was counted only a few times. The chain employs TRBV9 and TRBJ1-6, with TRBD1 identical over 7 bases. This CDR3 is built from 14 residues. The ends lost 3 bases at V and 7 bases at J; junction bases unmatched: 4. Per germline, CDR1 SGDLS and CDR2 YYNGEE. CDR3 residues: CASSEGAGNSPLHF. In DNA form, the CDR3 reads TGTGCCAGCAGCGAGGGGGCGGGGAATTCACCCCTCCACTTT.

CDR3 sequence (DNA): TGTGCCAGCAGTGACCCTCGGACATTCTCCTACGAGCAGTACTTC. Translation gives CASSDPRTFSYEQYF. This chain joins TRBV6-1 and TRBJ2-7, with D possibly TRBD1 on 5 matching bases. Germline values: CDR1 MNHNS, CDR2 SASEGT. The CDR3 covers 15 residues. Trimming shortened V by 3 bases and J by 0 bases, and 12 bases separated the two germline ends.

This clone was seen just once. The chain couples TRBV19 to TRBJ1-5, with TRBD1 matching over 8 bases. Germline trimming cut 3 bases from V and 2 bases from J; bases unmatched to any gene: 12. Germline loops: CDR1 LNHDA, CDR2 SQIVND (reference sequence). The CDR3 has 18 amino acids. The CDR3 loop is CASSIPRTGSVGNQPQHF. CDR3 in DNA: TGTGCCAGTAGTATTCCCCGGACAGGGTCCGTCGGCAATCAGCCCCAGCATTTT.

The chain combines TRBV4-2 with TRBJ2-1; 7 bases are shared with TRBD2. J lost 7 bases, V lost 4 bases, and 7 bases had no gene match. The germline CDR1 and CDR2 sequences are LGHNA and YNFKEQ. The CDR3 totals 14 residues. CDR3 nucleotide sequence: TGTGCCAGCAGCCTAAAGTGGGGGGGGAATGAGCAGTTCTTC. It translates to CASSLKWGGNEQFF.

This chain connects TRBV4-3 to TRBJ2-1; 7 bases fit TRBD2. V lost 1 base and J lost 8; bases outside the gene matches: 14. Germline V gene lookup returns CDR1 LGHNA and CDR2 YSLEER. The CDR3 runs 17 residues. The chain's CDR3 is CASSQGPISGVGDEQFF. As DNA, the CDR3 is TGCGCCAGCAGCCAAGGCCCCATCAGCGGGGTCGGGGATGAGCAGTTCTTC.

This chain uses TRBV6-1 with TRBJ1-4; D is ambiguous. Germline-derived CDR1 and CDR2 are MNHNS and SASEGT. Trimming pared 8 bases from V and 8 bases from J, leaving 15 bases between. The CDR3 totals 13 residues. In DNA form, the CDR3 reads TGTGCCAGCCAGGAGGATCGGAAAGAAAAACTGTTTTTT. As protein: CASQEDRKEKLFF.